Presented here are 20 T cell receptor beta chains from one specimen sequenced in a study of T cells expressing NK-cell markers. Using the 5' RACE reads, TCRdb records one entry per CDR3 protein without DNA. Here the sample table reports about 380,000 distinct CDR3 sequences. The sequencing sample was made of blood T cells: a sorted CD56 or NKG2C T cell subset, CD4+ or CD8+ T cells, or bulk PBMC T cells (not recorded which). Every receptor here comes from a man aged 18 to 69 in good health.

The chain uses TRBV20-1 and TRBJ2-3; the D call from TCRdb, TRBD2, cannot be confirmed without DNA. Germline CDR1 is DFQATT and CDR2 is SNEGSKA (reference sequence). The CDR3 has 15 residues. This CDR3 reads CRAASSGGAKDTQYF.

This chain uses TRBV3-1 with TRBJ2-7; TCRdb gives TRBD1 as the D gene, but with no DNA this cannot be confirmed. CDR3 size: 15 residues. Germline V lookup: CDR1 LGHDT, CDR2 YNNKEL (reference sequence). CDR3 protein: CASSQRTGAWYEQYF.

This chain uses TRBV15 with TRBJ2-7; TCRdb proposes TRBD1, but this gene call is untestable without DNA. The CDR3 is 14 amino acids. Germline V CDR1 and CDR2: LNHNV, YYDKDF (reference sequence). CDR3 loop: CATSSRQGRMGQYF.

J is TRBJ1-1 and V is TRBV7-9; the D call of TRBD1 rests on TCRdb alone, since no DNA is present to check it. Per the germline V gene, CDR1 is SEHNR and CDR2 is FQNEAQ (reference sequence). The CDR3 has 16 residues. CDR3 protein: CASGRAGGAPRTEAFF.

The chain couples TRBV7-8 to TRBJ2-7; the TCRdb D gene call, TRBD1, has no DNA to confirm it. Germline-derived CDR1 and CDR2 are SGHVS and FQNEAQ. The CDR3 is made up of 15 amino acids. The CDR3 spells CASSLPLRETYEQYF.

This rearrangement joins TRBV20-1 to TRBJ2-7; TCRdb's D call of TRBD2 is untestable without DNA. The CDR3 sequence is 16 residues long. Germline CDR1 and CDR2: DFQATT and SNEGSKA (reference sequence). The CDR3: CSARPPRQLISYEQYF.

The gene calls are TRBV29-1 and TRBJ1-3; TCRdb's assignment of TRBD1 cannot be checked, as there is no DNA. In germline, CDR1 is SQVTM, CDR2 ANQGSEA. The CDR3 is 15 amino acids. CDR3 protein: CSVRPPGGVGNTIYF.

The chain has TRBV29-1 and TRBJ1-4; TCRdb indicates TRBD1, and absent DNA this call remains unverified. Germline-derived CDR1 and CDR2 are SQVTM and ANQGSEA. The CDR3 consists of 15 residues. CDR3 protein: CSALKWEGQNEKLFF. Full variable domain (missing parts from reference TRBV29-1 and TRBJ1-4): SAVISQKPSRDICQRGTSLTIQCQVDSQVTMMFWYRQQPGQSLTLIATANQGSEATYESGFVIDKFPISRPNLTFSTLTVSNMSPEDSSIYLCSALKWEGQNEKLFFGSGTQLSVL.

The J gene is TRBJ2-3, the V gene TRBV5-1; TCRdb returns TRBD1, unconfirmable since there is no DNA. The CDR3 has 15 residues. CDR1 is SGHRS, CDR2 YFSETQ, per germline. The CDR3 loop is CASSQTGVVTDTQYF. The full variable domain, in which reference TRBV5-1 and TRBJ2-3 provide the parts outside the CDR3, is KAGVTQTPRYLIKTRGQQVTLSCSPISGHRSVSWYQQTPGQGLQFLFEYFSETQRNKGNFPGRFSGRQFSNSRSEMNVSTLELGDSALYLCASSQTGVVTDTQYFGPGTRLTVL.

The chain combines TRBV5-1 with TRBJ1-6; TCRdb picks TRBD1, but there is no DNA to check that call. Germline V CDR1 and CDR2: SGHRS, YFSETQ. The CDR3 has 15 amino acids. CDR3: CASSLGGTPSSPLHF.

J is TRBJ1-2 and V is TRBV12-3 or TRBV12-4. The CDR3 contains 11 residues. CDR3 protein: CASSSGGGYTF.

The CDR3 loop reads CASGSGGAPREQYF. This chain uses TRBV2 with TRBJ2-7; TCRdb's D call, TRBD2, is unchecked because there is no DNA. CDR3 length: 14 amino acids. Per the germline V gene, CDR1 is SNHLY and CDR2 is FYNNEI.

V and J are TRBV19 and TRBJ2-4; TCRdb's assignment of TRBD1 cannot be checked, as there is no DNA. Germline V gene lookup returns CDR1 LNHDA and CDR2 SQIVND (reference sequence). The CDR3 is made up of 16 amino acids. The CDR3 here is CASSMRQGAGKNIQYF.

The chain joins TRBV24-1 to TRBJ2-7. The CDR3 is 13 residues long. Germline V gene sequence: CDR1 KGHDR, CDR2 SFDVKD. The CDR3 sequence is CATSDLTSYEQYF.

V is TRBV4-2 and J is TRBJ2-1; TCRdb reports TRBD2, a call that lacks DNA to check it against. Germline V gene sequence: CDR1 LGHNA, CDR2 YNFKEQ. The CDR3 spans 15 residues. The CDR3 spells CASSQATQGGNEQFF.

The V and J genes are TRBV20-1 and TRBJ2-3; checking the TCRdb D call of TRBD2 is not possible without DNA. CDR3 size: 16 residues. CDR1 and CDR2 (germline): DFQATT, SNEGSKA (reference sequence). The CDR3 is CSAQPVAGGNTDTQYF.

The genes are TRBV3-1 and TRBJ1-2; the TCRdb D gene call, TRBD1, has no DNA to confirm it. CDR1 and CDR2 from the germline V gene are LGHDT and YNNKEL (reference sequence). The CDR3 extends over 16 amino acids. CDR3: CASSRLNPQSFYGYTF.

The CDR3 loop reads CASTPTGSYNSPLHF. The V and J genes are TRBV12-3 or TRBV12-4 and TRBJ1-6; TCRdb gives TRBD1 as the D gene, but with no DNA this cannot be confirmed. The CDR3 extends over 15 amino acids.

The CDR3 reads CASSSLAGKRAGTYEQYF. V and J are TRBV5-1 and TRBJ2-7; no DNA is available, so the TRBD2 call from TCRdb remains unchecked. Looked up from germline, CDR1 is SGHRS and CDR2 is YFSETQ. CDR3 length: 18 amino acids.

This sequence joins TRBV9 and TRBJ2-3. Germline CDR1 reads SGDLS; CDR2 reads YYNGEE. The CDR3 totals 14 residues. The chain's CDR3 is CASKRRTGTDTQYF.